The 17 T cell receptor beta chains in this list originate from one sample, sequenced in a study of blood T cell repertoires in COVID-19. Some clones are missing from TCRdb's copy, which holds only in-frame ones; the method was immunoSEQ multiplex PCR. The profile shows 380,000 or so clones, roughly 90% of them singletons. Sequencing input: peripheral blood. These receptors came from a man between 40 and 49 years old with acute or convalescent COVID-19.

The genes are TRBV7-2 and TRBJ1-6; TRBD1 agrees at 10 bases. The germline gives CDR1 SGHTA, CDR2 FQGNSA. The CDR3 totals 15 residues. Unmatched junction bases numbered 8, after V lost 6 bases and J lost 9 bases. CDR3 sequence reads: CASRSTTGGFSPLHF. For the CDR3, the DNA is TGTGCCAGCAGGTCTACGACAGGGGGCTTTTCACCCCTCCACTTT.

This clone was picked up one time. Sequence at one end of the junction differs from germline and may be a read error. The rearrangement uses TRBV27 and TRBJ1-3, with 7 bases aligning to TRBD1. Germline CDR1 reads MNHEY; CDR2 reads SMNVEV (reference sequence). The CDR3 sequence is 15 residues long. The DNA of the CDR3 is TGTGCCAGCAGTGTATCGACAGGGACTGGAAACACCATATATTTT. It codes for CASSVSTGTGNTIYF.

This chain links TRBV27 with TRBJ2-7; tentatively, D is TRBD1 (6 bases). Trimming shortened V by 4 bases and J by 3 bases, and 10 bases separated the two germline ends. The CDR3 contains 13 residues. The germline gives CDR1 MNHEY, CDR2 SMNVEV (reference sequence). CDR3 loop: CASSSTGYYEQYF. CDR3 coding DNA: TGTGCCAGCAGTTCAACAGGGTACTACGAGCAGTACTTC.

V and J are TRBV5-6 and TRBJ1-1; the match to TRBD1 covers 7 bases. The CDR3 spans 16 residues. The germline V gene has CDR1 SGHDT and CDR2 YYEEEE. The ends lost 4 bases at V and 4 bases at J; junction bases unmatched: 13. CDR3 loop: CASSRITTGIVTEAFF. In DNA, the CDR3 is TGTGCCAGCAGCCGGATTACGACAGGGATTGTCACTGAAGCTTTCTTT.

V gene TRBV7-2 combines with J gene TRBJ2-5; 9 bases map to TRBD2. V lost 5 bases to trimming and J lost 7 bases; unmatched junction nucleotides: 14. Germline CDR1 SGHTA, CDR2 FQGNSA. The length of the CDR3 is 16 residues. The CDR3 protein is CASSLTSGLLEGTQYF. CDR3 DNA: TGTGCCAGCAGCCTAACTAGCGGGCTCTTGGAGGGGACCCAGTACTTC.

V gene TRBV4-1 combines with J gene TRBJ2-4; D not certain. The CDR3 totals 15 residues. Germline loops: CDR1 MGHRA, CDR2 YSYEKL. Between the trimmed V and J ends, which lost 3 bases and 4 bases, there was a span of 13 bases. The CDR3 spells CASSHPPRGKNIQYF. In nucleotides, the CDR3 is TGCGCCAGCAGCCACCCCCCCCGAGGTAAAAACATTCAGTACTTC.

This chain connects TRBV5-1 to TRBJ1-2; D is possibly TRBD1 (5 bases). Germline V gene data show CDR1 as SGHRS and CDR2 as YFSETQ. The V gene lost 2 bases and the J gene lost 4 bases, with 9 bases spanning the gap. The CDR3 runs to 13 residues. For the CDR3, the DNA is TGCGCCAGCAGCTTAGACAGTTCCTATGGCTACACCTTC. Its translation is CASSLDSSYGYTF.

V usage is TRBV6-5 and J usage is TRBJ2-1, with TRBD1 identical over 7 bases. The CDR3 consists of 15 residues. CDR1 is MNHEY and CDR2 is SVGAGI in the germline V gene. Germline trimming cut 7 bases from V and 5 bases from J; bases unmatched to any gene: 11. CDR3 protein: CASIKRRQGNNEQFF. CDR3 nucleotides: TGTGCCAGCATAAAACGCAGACAGGGTAACAATGAGCAGTTCTTC.

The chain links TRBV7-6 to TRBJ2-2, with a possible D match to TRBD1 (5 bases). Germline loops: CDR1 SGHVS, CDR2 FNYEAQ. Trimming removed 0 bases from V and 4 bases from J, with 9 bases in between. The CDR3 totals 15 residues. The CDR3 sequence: CASSLAWGGTGELFF. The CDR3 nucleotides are TGTGCCAGCAGCTTAGCGTGGGGCGGCACCGGGGAGCTGTTTTTT. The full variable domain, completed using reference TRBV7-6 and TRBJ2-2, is GAGVSQSPRYKVTKRGQDVALRCDPISGHVSLYWYRQALGQGPEFLTYFNYEAQQDKSGLPNDRFSAERPEGSISTLTIQRTEQRDSAMYRCASSLAWGGTGELFFGEGSRLTVL.

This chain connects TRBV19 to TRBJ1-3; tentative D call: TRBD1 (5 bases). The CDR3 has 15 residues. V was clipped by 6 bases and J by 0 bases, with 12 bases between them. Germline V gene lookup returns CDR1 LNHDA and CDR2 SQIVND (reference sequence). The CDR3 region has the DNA TGTGCCAGTAGGACTTCCGACAGCTCTGGAAACACCATATATTTT. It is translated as CASRTSDSSGNTIYF.

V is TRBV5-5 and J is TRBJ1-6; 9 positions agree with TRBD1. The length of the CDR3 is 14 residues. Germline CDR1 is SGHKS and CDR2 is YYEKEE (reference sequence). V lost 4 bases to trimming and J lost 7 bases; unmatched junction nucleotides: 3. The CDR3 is CASSADRGNSPLHF. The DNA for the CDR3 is TGTGCCAGCAGCGCCGACAGGGGGAATTCACCCCTCCACTTT.

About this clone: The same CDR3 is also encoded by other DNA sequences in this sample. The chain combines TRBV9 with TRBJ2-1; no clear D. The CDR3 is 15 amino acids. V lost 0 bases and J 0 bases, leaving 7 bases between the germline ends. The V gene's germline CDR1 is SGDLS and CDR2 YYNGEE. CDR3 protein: CASSVVGSSYNEQFF. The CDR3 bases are TGTGCCAGCAGCGTAGTTGGTAGCTCCTACAATGAGCAGTTCTTC.

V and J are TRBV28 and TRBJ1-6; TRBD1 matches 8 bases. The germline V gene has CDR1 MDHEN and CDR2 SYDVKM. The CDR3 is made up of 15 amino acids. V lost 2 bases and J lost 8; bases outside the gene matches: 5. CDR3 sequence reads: CASSLEQGAYSPLHF. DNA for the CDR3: TGTGCCAGCAGTTTAGAGCAGGGGGCCTATTCACCCCTCCACTTT.

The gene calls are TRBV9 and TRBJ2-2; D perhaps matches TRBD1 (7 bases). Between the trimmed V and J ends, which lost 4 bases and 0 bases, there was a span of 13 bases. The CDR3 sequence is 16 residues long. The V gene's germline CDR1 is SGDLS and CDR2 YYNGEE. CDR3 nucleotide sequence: TGTGCCAGCAGCCCGCGGGACAGTTCGAACACCGGGGAGCTGTTTTTT. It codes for CASSPRDSSNTGELFF.

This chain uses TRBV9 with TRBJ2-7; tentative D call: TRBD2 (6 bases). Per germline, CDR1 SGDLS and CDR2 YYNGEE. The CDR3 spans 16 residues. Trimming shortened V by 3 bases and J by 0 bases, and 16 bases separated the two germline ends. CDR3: CASSESWDGSSYEQYF. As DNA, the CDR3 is TGTGCCAGCAGCGAAAGTTGGGACGGGAGCTCCTACGAGCAGTACTTC.

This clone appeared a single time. The CDR3 region is CASRETGLSGNTIYF. For the CDR3, the DNA is TGTGCCAGCAGGGAAACAGGGCTCTCTGGAAACACCATATATTTT. The chain recombines TRBV27 with TRBJ1-3, with D possibly matching TRBD1 (6 bases). The germline V and J ends were trimmed by 6 bases and 0 bases, with 12 bases remaining between them. Germline-derived CDR1 and CDR2 are MNHEY and SMNVEV (reference sequence). This CDR3 has 15 amino acids.

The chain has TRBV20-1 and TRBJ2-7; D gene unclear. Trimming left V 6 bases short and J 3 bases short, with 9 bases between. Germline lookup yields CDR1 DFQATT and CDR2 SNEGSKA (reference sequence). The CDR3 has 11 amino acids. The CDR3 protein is CSANPYYEQYF. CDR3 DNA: TGCAGTGCCAACCCCTACTACGAGCAGTACTTC.